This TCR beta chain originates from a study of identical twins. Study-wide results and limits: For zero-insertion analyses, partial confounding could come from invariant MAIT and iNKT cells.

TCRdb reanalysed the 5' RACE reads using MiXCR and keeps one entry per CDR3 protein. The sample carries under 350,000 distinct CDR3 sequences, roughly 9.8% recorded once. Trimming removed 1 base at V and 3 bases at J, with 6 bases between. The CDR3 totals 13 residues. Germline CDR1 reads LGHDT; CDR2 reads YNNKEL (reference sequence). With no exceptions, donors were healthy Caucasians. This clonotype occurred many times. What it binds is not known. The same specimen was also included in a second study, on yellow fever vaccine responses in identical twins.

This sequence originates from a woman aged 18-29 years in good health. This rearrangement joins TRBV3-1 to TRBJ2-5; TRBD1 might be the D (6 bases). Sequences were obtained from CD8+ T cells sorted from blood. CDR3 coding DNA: TGTGCCAGCAGCCAAGCAGGGGAAGAGACCCAGTACTTC. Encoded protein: CASSQAGEETQYF.